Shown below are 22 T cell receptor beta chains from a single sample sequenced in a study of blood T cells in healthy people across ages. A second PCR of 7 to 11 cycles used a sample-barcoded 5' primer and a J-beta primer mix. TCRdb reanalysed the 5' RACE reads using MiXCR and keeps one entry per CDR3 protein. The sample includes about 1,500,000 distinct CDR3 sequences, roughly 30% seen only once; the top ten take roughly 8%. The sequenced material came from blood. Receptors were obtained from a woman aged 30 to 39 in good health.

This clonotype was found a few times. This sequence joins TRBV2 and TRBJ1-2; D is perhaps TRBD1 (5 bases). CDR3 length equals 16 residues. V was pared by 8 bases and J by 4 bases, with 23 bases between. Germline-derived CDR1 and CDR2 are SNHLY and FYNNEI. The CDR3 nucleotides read TGTGCCAGCGCGAAGAGGGAAGCAGGGATGGGCTATGGCTACACCTTC. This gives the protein CASAKREAGMGYGYTF.

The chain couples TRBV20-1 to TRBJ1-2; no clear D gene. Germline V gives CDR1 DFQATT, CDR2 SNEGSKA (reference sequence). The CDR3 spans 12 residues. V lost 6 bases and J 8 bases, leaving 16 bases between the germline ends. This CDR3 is CSAPAGGRGYTF. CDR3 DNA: TGCAGTGCGCCCGCGGGAGGAAGGGGCTACACCTTC.

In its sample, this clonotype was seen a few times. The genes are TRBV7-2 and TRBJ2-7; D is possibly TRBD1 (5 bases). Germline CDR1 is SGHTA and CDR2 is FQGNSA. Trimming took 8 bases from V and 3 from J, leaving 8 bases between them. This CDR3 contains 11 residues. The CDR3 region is CASAGHYEQYF. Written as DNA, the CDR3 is TGTGCCAGCGCAGGGCACTACGAGCAGTACTTC.

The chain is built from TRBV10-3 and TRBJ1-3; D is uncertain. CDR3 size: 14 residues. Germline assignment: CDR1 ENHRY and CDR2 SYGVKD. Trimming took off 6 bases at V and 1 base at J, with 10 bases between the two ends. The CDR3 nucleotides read TGTGCCATCAGCTACGCGGGGTCTGGAAACACCATATATTTT. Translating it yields CAISYAGSGNTIYF.

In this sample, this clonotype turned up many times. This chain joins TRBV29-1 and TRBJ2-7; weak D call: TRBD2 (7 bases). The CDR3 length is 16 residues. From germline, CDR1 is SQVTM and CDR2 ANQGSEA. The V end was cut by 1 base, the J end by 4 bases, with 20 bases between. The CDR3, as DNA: TGCAGCGTTGAAGGCTTCAAAGGGGGGACTATATACGAGCAGTACTTC. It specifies CSVEGFKGGTIYEQYF.

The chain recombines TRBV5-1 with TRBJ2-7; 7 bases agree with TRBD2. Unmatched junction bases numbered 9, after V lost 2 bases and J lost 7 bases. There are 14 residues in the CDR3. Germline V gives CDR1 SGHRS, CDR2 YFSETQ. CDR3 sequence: CASSFGAGRSEQYF. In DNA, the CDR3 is TGCGCCAGCAGCTTCGGAGCGGGGCGTAGTGAGCAGTACTTC.

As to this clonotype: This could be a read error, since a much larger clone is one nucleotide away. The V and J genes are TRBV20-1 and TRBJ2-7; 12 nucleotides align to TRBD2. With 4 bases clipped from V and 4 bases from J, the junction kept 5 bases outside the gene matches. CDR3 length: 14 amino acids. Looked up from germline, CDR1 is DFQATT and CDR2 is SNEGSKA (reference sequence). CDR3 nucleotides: TGCAGTGCTAAGCTAGCGGGAGGGCCGTACGAGCAGTACTTC. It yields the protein CSAKLAGGPYEQYF.

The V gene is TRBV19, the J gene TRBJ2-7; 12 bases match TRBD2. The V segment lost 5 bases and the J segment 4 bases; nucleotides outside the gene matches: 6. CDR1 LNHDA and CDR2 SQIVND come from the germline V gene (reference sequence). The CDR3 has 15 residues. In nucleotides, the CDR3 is TGTGCCAGTAGTGGCACCGGGACTAGCGGGTACGAGCAGTACTTC. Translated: CASSGTGTSGYEQYF.

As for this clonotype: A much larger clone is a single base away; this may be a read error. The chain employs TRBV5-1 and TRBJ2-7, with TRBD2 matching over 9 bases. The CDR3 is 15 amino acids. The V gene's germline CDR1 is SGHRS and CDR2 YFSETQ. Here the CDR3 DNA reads TGCACCAGCAGCTTTGATAGCGGGGGCTTATACGAGCAGTACTTC. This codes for CTSSFDSGGLYEQYF.

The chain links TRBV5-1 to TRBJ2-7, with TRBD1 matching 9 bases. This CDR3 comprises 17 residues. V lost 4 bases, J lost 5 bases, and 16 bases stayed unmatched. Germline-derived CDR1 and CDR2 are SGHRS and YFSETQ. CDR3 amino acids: CASSPWRGTGSWDEQYF. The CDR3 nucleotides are TGCGCCAGCAGCCCGTGGAGGGGGACAGGGTCATGGGACGAGCAGTACTTC.

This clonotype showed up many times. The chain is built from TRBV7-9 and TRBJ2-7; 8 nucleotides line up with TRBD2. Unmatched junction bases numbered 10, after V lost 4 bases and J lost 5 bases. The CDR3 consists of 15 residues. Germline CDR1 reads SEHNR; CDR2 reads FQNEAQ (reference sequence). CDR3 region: CASSSTGTSSNEQYF. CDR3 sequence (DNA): TGTGCCAGCAGCTCGACCGGGACTAGTTCCAACGAGCAGTACTTC.

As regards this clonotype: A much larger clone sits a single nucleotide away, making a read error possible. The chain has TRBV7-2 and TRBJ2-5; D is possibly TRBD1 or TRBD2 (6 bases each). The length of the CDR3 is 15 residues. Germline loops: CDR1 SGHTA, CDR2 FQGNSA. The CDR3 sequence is CANSPGAGVEETQYF. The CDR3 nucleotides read TGTGCCAACAGCCCGGGGGCAGGGGTGGAAGAGACCCAGTACTTC.

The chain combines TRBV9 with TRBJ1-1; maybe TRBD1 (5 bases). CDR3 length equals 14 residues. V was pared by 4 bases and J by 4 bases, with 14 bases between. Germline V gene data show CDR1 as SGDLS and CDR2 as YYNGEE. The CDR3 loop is CASSPTGSGTEAFF. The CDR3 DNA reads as TGTGCCAGCAGCCCAACAGGATCGGGCACTGAAGCTTTCTTT.

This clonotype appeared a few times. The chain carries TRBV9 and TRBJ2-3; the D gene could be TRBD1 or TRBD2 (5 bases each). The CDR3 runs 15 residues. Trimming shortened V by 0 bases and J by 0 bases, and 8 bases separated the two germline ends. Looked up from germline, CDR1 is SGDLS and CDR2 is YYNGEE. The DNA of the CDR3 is TGTGCCAGCAGCGTAGGGGGACGGAGCACAGATACGCAGTATTTT. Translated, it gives CASSVGGRSTDTQYF.

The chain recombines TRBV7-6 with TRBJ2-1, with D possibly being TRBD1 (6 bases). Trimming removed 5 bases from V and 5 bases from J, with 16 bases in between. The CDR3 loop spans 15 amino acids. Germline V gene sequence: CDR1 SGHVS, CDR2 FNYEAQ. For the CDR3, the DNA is TGTGCCAGCAGCCCGGCACAGGGAGTTAACAATGAGCAGTTCTTC. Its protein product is CASSPAQGVNNEQFF.

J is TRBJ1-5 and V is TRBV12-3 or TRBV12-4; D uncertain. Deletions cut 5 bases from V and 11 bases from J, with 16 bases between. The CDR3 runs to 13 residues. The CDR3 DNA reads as TGTGCCAGCAGTCCCCGGCCGGAGCACGCCCAGCATTTT. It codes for CASSPRPEHAQHF.

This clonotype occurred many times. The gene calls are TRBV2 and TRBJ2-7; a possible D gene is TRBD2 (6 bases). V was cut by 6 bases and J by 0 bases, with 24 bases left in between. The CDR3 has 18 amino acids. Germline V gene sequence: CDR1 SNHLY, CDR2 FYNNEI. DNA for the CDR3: TGTGCCAGCAGATTCAAGGAGGGCAGGGATAGGGTCTCCTACGAGCAGTACTTC. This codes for CASRFKEGRDRVSYEQYF.

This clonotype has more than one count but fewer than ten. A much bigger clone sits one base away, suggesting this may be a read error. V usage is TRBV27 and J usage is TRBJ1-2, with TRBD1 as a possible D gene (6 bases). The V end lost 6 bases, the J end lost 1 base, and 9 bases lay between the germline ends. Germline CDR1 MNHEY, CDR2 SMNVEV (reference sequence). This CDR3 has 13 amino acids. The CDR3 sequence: CASSNRDNYGYTF. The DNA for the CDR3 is TGTGCCAGCAGCAACAGGGATAACTATGGCTACACCTTC.

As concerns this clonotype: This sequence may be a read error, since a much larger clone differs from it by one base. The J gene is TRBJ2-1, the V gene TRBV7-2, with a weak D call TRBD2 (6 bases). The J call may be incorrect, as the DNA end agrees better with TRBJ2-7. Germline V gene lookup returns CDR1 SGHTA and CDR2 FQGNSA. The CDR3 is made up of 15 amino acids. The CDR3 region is CASSSRRAYYNEQYF. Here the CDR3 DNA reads TGTGCCAGCAGCTCTCGGAGGGCTTATTACAATGAGCAGTACTTC.

CDR3 bases: TGTGCCAGCAGCCGTAGCGGGGGCCTTAACACAGATACGCAGTATTTT. Residues: CASSRSGGLNTDTQYF. The chain recombines TRBV11-3 with TRBJ2-3, with TRBD2 matching 9 bases. Trimming cost V 5 bases and J 2 bases; bases outside gene matches: 8. The CDR3 spans 16 residues. Germline loops: CDR1 SGHNT, CDR2 YENEEA.

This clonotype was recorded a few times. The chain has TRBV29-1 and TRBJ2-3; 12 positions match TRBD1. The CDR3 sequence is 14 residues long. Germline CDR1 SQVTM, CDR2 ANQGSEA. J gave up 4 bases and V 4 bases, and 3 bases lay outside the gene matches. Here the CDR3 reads CSVGRDRGPDTQYF. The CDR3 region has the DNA TGCAGCGTTGGCCGGGACAGGGGGCCAGATACGCAGTATTTT.

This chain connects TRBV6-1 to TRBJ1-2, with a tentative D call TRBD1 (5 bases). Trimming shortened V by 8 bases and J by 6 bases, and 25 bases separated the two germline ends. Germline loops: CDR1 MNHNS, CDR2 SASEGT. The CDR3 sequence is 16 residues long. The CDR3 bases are TGTGCCAGCGGACTCAAATGGGACTCGGGGGAACATGGCTACACCTTC. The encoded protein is CASGLKWDSGEHGYTF.